These T cell receptor beta chains were read from a single sample in a study of PD-1 blockade in classical Hodgkin lymphoma. Sequencing was performed with immunoSEQ multiplex PCR; in TCRdb, only in-frame clones are kept and a portion is missing. The sample consists of some 23,000 clones, approximately 69% of them appearing once. This specimen consisted of peripheral blood mononuclear cells (PBMCs), obtained at baseline. The receptors were gathered from a human donor with classical Hodgkin lymphoma. Each CDR3 is given with its conserved first and last residue. The D gene is left open where the match is weak. Expanded clones get a size class; other rows say once, few or many, or leave the size out.

D gene	J gene	clone size	V gene	CDR3 DNA	CDR3 protein
-	TRBJ2-1	-	TRBV6-1	TGTGCCAGCAGTGCCAAGTACAATGAGCAGTTCTTC	CASSAKYNEQFF
TRBD1	TRBJ1-1	-	TRBV6-1	TGTGCCAGCAGCAGGCCGGGACAGATGAACACTGAAGCTTTCTTT	CASSRPGQMNTEAFF
-	TRBJ2-2	-	TRBV9	TGTGCCAGCAGCGTAGCGGGCAGTAACACCGGGGAGCTGTTTTTT	CASSVAGSNTGELFF
-	TRBJ2-2	-	TRBV7-2	TGTGCCAGCAGCTTCCTCCTTATGGGCACCGGGGAGCTGTTTTTT	CASSFLLMGTGELFF
-	TRBJ2-1	-	TRBV7-9	TGTGCCAGCAGCCCCTCCTACCGAGACCTATACAATGAGCAGTTCTTC	CASSPSYRDLYNEQFF
TRBD1	TRBJ2-2	-	TRBV30	TGTGCCTGGAGTGTACTAGGACAGGGGACCGGGGAGCTGTTTTTT	CAWSVLGQGTGELFF
-	TRBJ1-6	few	TRBV27	TGTGCCAGCAGTCGGGCAAATTCACCCCTCCACTTT	CASSRANSPLHF
-	TRBJ2-5	-	TRBV7-3	TGTGCCAGCAGCTTAGCTGGGGGCGTGGAGACCCAGTACTTC	CASSLAGGVETQYF
-	TRBJ1-2	-	TRBV6-1	TGTGCCAGCCTCCCAGGGAGGGGGAGCTATGGCTACACCTTC	CASLPGRGSYGYTF
TRBD1	TRBJ1-1	few	TRBV10-3	TGTGCCATCTGGGACAGCTTGAACACTGAAGCTTTCTTT	CAIWDSLNTEAFF
-	TRBJ2-3	-	TRBV4-2	TGTGCCAGCAGGGGGTACACAGATACGCAGTATTTT	CASRGYTDTQYF
-	TRBJ2-3	-	TRBV7-9	TGTGCCAGCAGCTTAGGGGTCACAGATACGCAGTATTTT	CASSLGVTDTQYF
-	TRBJ1-4	-	TRBV29-1	TGCAGCGTGGTAGAGGGGCGAGAACTGTTTTTT	CSVVEGRELFF
-	TRBJ1-2	-	TRBV19	TGTGCCAGTAGTATAGCAGGGGACTATGGCTACACCTTC	CASSIAGDYGYTF
-	TRBJ2-1	few	TRBV11-2	TGTGCCAGCAGCTTAGTTGAGGGGCAGTTCTTC	CASSLVEGQFF
-	TRBJ1-1	-	TRBV19	TGTGCCAGTAGTAGATCAGGGATCACTGAAGCTTTCTTT	CASSRSGITEAFF
-	TRBJ1-5	few	TRBV19	TGTGCCAGTAGTGTTCTCGGACCCTATCAGCCCCAGCATTTT	CASSVLGPYQPQHF
-	TRBJ1-3	few	TRBV4-3	TGCGCCAGCAGCCAAGACCCGGGACAAGGCGGAAACACCATATATTTT	CASSQDPGQGGNTIYF
TRBD2	TRBJ2-3	once	TRBV6-5	TGTGCCAGCAGTCGCGGGGGGGCTCTTGTAGATACGCAGTATTTT	CASSRGGALVDTQYF
TRBD2	TRBJ2-3	few	TRBV10-3	TGTGCCATCAGTGGACTAGCGGGGGAGACAGATACGCAGTATTTT	CAISGLAGETDTQYF
-	TRBJ2-4	once	TRBV10-3	TGTGCCACGGCCCAGGGCGCCATGGACAAAAACATTCAGTACTTC	CATAQGAMDKNIQYF
-	TRBJ2-7	-	TRBV6-5	TGTGCCAGCAGTTACTCGAACGGGAAATCCTACGAGCAGTACTTC	CASSYSNGKSYEQYF
-	TRBJ1-4	-	TRBV2	TGTGCCAGCAGTGTGAACAGAGCGGATGAAAAACTGTTTTTT	CASSVNRADEKLFF
TRBD1	TRBJ2-3	-	TRBV10-3	TGTGCCATCTGGGACAGCCTCACAGATACGCAGTATTTT	CAIWDSLTDTQYF
-	TRBJ2-5	-	TRBV7-5	TGTGCCAGAAGCGATCGGGCTTACCAAGAGACCCAGTACTTC	CARSDRAYQETQYF
-	TRBJ1-1	once	TRBV13	TGTGCCAGCAGCTTAGGCACAAACACTGAAGCTTTCTTT	CASSLGTNTEAFF
-	TRBJ2-7	-	TRBV15	TGTGCCACCAGCAGAGATAAGAGGGGGTACGAGCAGTACTTC	CATSRDKRGYEQYF
TRBD1	TRBJ2-1	few	TRBV11-2	TGTGCCAGCAGCTTAGATCCGGACAGGGTCAATGAGCAGTTCTTC	CASSLDPDRVNEQFF
-	TRBJ2-7	-	TRBV27	TGTGCCAGCAGTTTAACAGGGCCCTACGAGCAGTACTTC	CASSLTGPYEQYF
-	TRBJ2-7	-	TRBV7-8	TGTGCCAGCAGCCCGAGACAGGATCTCTACGAGCAGTACTTC	CASSPRQDLYEQYF
TRBD2	TRBJ2-1	-	TRBV28	TGTGCCAGCAGCCCTGGACTAGCGGTCAATGAGCAGTTCTTC	CASSPGLAVNEQFF
-	TRBJ1-1	-	TRBV5-8	TGTGCCAGCAGCTTGCACCGGGGCGCTGAAGCTTTCTTT	CASSLHRGAEAFF
TRBD1	TRBJ2-2	-	TRBV19	TGTGCCAGTAGTATAGGTGTGGGGGGACAGGTCGGGGAGCTGTTTTTT	CASSIGVGGQVGELFF
-	TRBJ2-5	few	TRBV27	TGTGCCAGCAGTCCCCGATGGCAGGAGGAGACCCAGTACTTC	CASSPRWQEETQYF
-	TRBJ1-1	-	TRBV19	TGTGCCAGTAGTAGTACGTACACTGAAGCTTTCTTT	CASSSTYTEAFF
TRBD2	TRBJ2-5	few	TRBV9	TGTGCCAGCAGCGCAATAGCGGGGGGTCAAGAGACCCAGTACTTC	CASSAIAGGQETQYF
-	TRBJ1-6	-	TRBV11-2	TGTGCCAGCAGTCAACCTAAAGAGACAGTTTACGGTTCACCCCTCCACTTT	CASSQPKETVYGSPLHF
-	TRBJ2-1	-	TRBV9	TGTGCCAGCAGCTTCGACGACTTCTCCTACAATGAGCAGTTCTTC	CASSFDDFSYNEQFF
-	TRBJ2-3	few	TRBV29-1	TGCAGCGTTGAAGATCGAGCCGTCGCAGATACGCAGTATTTT	CSVEDRAVADTQYF
-	TRBJ2-2	-	TRBV2	TGTGCCAGCAGTAGGACAGTTAACACCGGGGAGCTGTTTTTT	CASSRTVNTGELFF
-	TRBJ2-3	-	TRBV27	-	CASSSSGLAGEYSTDTQYF
TRBD1	TRBJ1-3	few	TRBV5-1	TGCGCCAGCAGCTCAACTCCGGGACAGGGGAGCTCTGGAAACACCATATATTTT	CASSSTPGQGSSGNTIYF
TRBD1	TRBJ2-1	-	TRBV11-1	TGTGCCAGCAGCTTAGTATATGGACAGGGGCCCTATGAGCAGTTCTTC	CASSLVYGQGPYEQFF
-	TRBJ2-4	-	TRBV27	TGTGCCAGCAGTTTATCGGGGGGGCCCAACATTCAGTACTTC	CASSLSGGPNIQYF
-	TRBJ2-5	few	TRBV29-1	TGCAGCGTTCTCTCCGCGGGGACCCAGTACTTC	CSVLSAGTQYF
-	TRBJ2-5	-	TRBV27	TGTGCCAGCAGTTATCGAGGGGGCGGGGATGAGACCCAGTACTTC	CASSYRGGGDETQYF
-	TRBJ2-7	-	TRBV7-2	TGTGCCAGCAGCTCCTCGGGGGCCGCCTACGAGCAGTACTTC	CASSSSGAAYEQYF
-	TRBJ2-5	-	TRBV29-1	TGCAGCGTGATGTTATTAGTGGACCAAAGGACCCAGTACTTC	CSVMLLVDQRTQYF
-	TRBJ1-2	-	TRBV10-3	TGTGCCATCAGTGTTACCGGGACGGAGACTAACTATGGCTACACCTTC	CAISVTGTETNYGYTF
-	TRBJ2-3	few	TRBV5-4	TGTGCCAGCAGCTTGGGTTTGGACGGGGCAGGGATAGATACGCAGTATTTT	CASSLGLDGAGIDTQYF